This T cell receptor beta chain was obtained from a study of blood T cell repertoires in COVID-19. As regards this clone: The junction departs from the called germline gene at one end, perhaps through a read error.

In the original analysis: For nucleated cells, counts were estimated from reference gene primer amplification. Some clones are missing from TCRdb's copy, which holds only in-frame ones; the method was immunoSEQ multiplex PCR. V and J calls and clone size are copied from that table; D and trimming were computed from the DNA. The sample lists roughly 70,000 clones, 80% to 95% occurring once. Input material: peripheral blood. The receptor was isolated from a human donor in a cohort sampled during active COVID-19.

CDR3 nucleotide sequence: TGCCGCGTTGACGGGCGGGCGGTGGGGGGGCGCACCGGGGAGCTGTTTTTT. Translated: CRVDGRAVGGRTGELFF. The chain carries TRBV29-1 and TRBJ2-2; D might be TRBD2 (7 bases). This CDR3 spans 17 amino acids. Germline values: CDR1 SQVTM, CDR2 ANQGSEA.